This T cell receptor (beta chain) is drawn from a study of blood T cell repertoires in COVID-19. Looking at the study overall: Collection of acute and convalescent COVID-19 samples took place in the United States, Italy and Spain. PBMCs, B-cell-depleted T cells, or T cells were the source of the cDNA or gDNA that made up the material.

This clone was counted a few times. This CDR3 comprises 16 residues. Germline assignment: CDR1 LGHNA and CDR2 YSLEER. V lost 1 base and J lost 6, with 13 bases in between. The authors' processing: Scientists estimated how many nucleated cells there were by amplifying reference gene primers. Generated by immunoSEQ multiplex PCR, the TCRdb table keeps only in-frame clones and is missing some. V and J calls and clone size are given by that table; D and trimming were obtained from the DNA. The table includes hundreds of thousands of clones, around 87% detected once. The V gene is TRBV4-3, the J gene TRBJ1-6, with a possible D match to TRBD1 (6 bases). Sequencing was done on a sample of peripheral blood. The sequence came from a woman between 50 and 59 years old who had recovered from COVID-19. CDR3 bases: TGCGCCAGCAGCCAAGCCCCAGGGGCAAGTAATTCACCCCTCCACTTT. This encodes CASSQAPGASNSPLHF.